Described below is a single T cell receptor beta chain sequence and its context. The data are from a study of control samples from healthy donors and cancer patients. Clones were read by immunoSEQ multiplex PCR, and TCRdb kept only the in-frame ones, dropping some. The sample includes 45,000 to 60,000 clones, less than 95% of them seen just once. V shed 7 bases and J 4 bases; nucleotides not matched to a gene: 3. CDR3 size: 13 residues. Germline CDR1 and CDR2: SGHVS and FQNEAQ. This chain uses TRBV7-8 with TRBJ1-5; TRBD1 aligns across 8 bases. This receptor was obtained from a man aged 25-45 years in good health. The sample comprised blood. This CDR3 is CASTRQGNQPQHF. CDR3 nucleotide sequence: TGTGCCAGCACTCGACAGGGGAATCAGCCCCAGCATTTT.